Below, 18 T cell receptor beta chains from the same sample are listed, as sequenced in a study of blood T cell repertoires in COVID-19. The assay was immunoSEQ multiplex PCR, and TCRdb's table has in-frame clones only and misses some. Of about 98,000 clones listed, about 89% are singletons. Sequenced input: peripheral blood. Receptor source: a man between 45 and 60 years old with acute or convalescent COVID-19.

CDR3 coding DNA: TGTGCCAGCAGCTTCGAGCCAGGGGGCAATCAGCCCCAGCATTTT. Its translation is CASSFEPGGNQPQHF. The chain couples TRBV5-4 to TRBJ1-5; tentatively, D is TRBD1 (6 bases). CDR1 SGHNT and CDR2 YYREEE come from the germline V gene (reference sequence). This CDR3 region has 15 residues. The V gene lost 2 bases and the J gene lost 2 bases, with 11 bases spanning the gap. The whole variable domain, filled in from reference TRBV5-4 and TRBJ1-5, reads ETGVTQSPTHLIKTRGQQVTLRCSSQSGHNTVSWYQQALGQGPQFIFQYYREEENGRGNFPPRFSGLQFPNYSSELNVNALELDDSALYLCASSFEPGGNQPQHFGDGTRLSIL.

The CDR3 DNA reads as TGTGCCAGCAGCGTAGTGCCTAGCGGGAGGTCTCCAAGCTCCTACAATGAGCAGTTCTTC. Protein product: CASSVVPSGRSPSSYNEQFF. The genes are TRBV9 and TRBJ2-1, with TRBD2 identical over 11 bases. CDR3 length: 20 amino acids. CDR1 is SGDLS and CDR2 is YYNGEE in the germline V gene. The trim removed 0 bases at V and 0 bases at J, leaving 11 bases unmatched.

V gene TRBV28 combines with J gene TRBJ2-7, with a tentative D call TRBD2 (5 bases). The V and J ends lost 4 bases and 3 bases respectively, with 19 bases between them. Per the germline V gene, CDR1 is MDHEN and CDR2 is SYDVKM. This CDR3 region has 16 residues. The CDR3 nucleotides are TGTGCCAGCAGTTCCACAACTAGTCGCCCGCTCTACGAGCAGTACTTC. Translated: CASSSTTSRPLYEQYF.

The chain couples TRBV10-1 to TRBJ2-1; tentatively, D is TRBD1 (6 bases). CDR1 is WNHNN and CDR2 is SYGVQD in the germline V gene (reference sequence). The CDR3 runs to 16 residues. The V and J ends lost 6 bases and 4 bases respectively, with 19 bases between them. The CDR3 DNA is TGCGCCAGCAGCCGGACAGAGAGCGAAGCTTACAATGAGCAGTTCTTC. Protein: CASSRTESEAYNEQFF.

DNA of the CDR3: TGTGCCAGCAGCCCGGGACTAGCGGGAGCTGGCGGGGAGCTGTTTTTT. Translation gives CASSPGLAGAGGELFF. The chain uses TRBV3-1 (or the pseudogene TRBV3-2) and TRBJ2-2; 14 bases agree with TRBD2. The germline V gene encodes CDR1 LGHDT and CDR2 YNNKEL (reference sequence). The V and J ends lost 4 bases and 7 bases, in that order; junction bases with no gene match: 5. The CDR3 has 16 amino acids.

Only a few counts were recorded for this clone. The CDR3 protein is CATGTGDHEQYF. The DNA of the CDR3 is TGTGCCACCGGGACAGGGGACCACGAGCAGTACTTC. J is TRBJ2-7 and V is TRBV2, with TRBD1 identical over 10 bases. Per the germline V gene, CDR1 is SNHLY and CDR2 is FYNNEI. J lost 5 bases, V lost 10 bases, and 5 bases had no gene match. There are 12 residues in the CDR3.

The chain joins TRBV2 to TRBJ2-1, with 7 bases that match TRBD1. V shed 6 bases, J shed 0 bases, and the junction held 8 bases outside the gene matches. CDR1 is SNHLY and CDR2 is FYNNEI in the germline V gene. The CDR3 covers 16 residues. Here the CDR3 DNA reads TGTGCCAGCAGAAAGGGGGCGGAGAGCTCCTACAATGAGCAGTTCTTC. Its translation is CASRKGAESSYNEQFF.

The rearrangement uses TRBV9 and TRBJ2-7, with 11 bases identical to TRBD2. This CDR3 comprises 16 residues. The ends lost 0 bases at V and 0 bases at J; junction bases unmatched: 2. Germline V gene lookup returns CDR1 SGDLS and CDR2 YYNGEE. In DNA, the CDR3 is TGTGCCAGCAGCGTAGGACTAGCGGGATCCTCCTACGAGCAGTACTTC. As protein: CASSVGLAGSSYEQYF.

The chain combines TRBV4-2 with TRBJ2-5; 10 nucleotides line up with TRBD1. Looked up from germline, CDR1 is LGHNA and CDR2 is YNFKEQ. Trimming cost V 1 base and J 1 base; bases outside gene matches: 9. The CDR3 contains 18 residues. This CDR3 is CASSQVSGQGTAQETQYF. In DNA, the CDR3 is TGTGCCAGCAGCCAAGTCTCGGGACAGGGGACCGCCCAAGAGACCCAGTACTTC.

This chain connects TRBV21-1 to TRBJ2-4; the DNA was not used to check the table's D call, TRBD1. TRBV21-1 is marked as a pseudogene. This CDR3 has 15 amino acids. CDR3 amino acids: CASSNRGQAKNIQYF. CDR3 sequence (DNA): TGTGCCAGCAGCAACAGGGGTCAAGCCAAAAACATTCAGTACTTC.

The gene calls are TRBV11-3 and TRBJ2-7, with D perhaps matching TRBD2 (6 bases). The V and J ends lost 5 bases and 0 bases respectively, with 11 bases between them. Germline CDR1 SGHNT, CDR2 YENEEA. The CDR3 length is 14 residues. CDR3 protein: CASSPSSASYEQYF. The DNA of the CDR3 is TGTGCCAGCAGCCCCTCTAGCGCCTCCTACGAGCAGTACTTC.

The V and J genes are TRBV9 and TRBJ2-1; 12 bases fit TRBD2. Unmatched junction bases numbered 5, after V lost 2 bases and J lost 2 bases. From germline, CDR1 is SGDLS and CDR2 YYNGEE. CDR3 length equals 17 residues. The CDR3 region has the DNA TGTGCCAGCAGCGTTGGGAGGACTAGCGGGGCCTACAATGAGCAGTTCTTC. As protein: CASSVGRTSGAYNEQFF.

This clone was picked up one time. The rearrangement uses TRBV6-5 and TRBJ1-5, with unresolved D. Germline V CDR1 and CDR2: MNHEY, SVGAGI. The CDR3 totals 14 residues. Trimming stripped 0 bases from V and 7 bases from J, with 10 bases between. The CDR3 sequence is CASSYSRGNQPQHF. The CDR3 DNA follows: TGTGCCAGCAGTTACTCGAGAGGGAACCAGCCCCAGCATTTT.

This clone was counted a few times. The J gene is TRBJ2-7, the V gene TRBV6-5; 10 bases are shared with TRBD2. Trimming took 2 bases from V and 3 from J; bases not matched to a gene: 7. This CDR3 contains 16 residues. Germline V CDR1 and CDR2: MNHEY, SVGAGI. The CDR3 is CASSYDSGRAHYEQYF. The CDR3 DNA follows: TGTGCCAGCAGTTACGACAGCGGGAGGGCCCACTACGAGCAGTACTTC.

In DNA form, the CDR3 reads TGCGCCAGCAGTCAAAAGTGGCGGGGTTCTGGAAACACCATATATTTT. Amino acid sequence: CASSQKWRGSGNTIYF. The chain joins TRBV10-1 to TRBJ1-3; D is unresolved. This CDR3 region has 16 residues. Germline CDR1 reads WNHNN; CDR2 reads SYGVQD (reference sequence). The V end lost 5 bases, the J end lost 1 base, and 15 bases lay between the germline ends.

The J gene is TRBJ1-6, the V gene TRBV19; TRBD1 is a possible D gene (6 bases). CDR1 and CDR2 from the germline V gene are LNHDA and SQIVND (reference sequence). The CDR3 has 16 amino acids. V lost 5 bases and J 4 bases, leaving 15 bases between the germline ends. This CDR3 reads CASSSPGQGYNSPLHF. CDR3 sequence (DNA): TGTGCCAGTAGTTCCCCCGGGCAGGGGTATAATTCACCCCTCCACTTT.

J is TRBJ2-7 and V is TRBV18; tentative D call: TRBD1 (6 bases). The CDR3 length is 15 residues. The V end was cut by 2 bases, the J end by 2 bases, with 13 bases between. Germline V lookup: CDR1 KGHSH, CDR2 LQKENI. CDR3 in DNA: TGTGCCAGCTCACCAAAAGAGACAGGAGCCTACGAGCAGTACTTC. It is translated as CASSPKETGAYEQYF.

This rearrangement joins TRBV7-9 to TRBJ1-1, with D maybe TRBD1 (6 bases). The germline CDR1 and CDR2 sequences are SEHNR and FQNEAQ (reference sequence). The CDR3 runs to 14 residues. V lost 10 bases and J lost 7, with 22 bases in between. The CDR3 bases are TGTGCCACCCCCACGGGGAGGGGGTCCGTTGAAGCTTTCTTT. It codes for CATPTGRGSVEAFF. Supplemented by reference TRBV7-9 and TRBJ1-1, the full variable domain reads DTGVSQNPRHKITKRGQNVTFRCDPISEHNRLYWYRQTLGQGPEFLTYFQNEAQLEKSRLLSDRFSAERPKGSFSTLEIQRTEQGDSAMYLCATPTGRGSVEAFFGQGTRLTVV.